A selection of T cell receptor beta chains follows, all from one sample in a study of T cells in Graves' hyperthyroidism and ophthalmopathy. In TCRdb, the multiplex PCR reads were re-called with MiXCR into one record per CDR3 protein. The data contain about 360,000 distinct CDR3 sequences, about 13% of them singletons. Sequences were obtained from blood. Receptors originate from a woman aged 18-29 years with Graves' hyperthyroidism. The conserved cysteine and the conserved F or W are not part of the CDR3 here. Only some rows state a clone size, as once, few, many or a class for expanded clones.

>TRBJ2-3|TRBV9|many|14
ASSAVAGHPTDTQY
>TRBJ1-6|TRBV18|few|15
ASSPRDRGERNSPLH
>TRBJ1-1|TRBV9|many|12
ASSVGGANTEAF
>TRBJ2-3|TRBV18|NA|14
ASESPSGRARDTQY
>TRBJ1-6|TRBV5-8|many|14
ASSRAGQSNNSPLH
>TRBJ1-2|TRBV7-6|NA|14
ASSLARRDSNYGYT
>TRBJ1-5|TRBV18|NA|14
ASSPPRTGGDQPQH
>TRBJ1-5|TRBV29-1|NA|11
SVLDRESQPQH
>TRBJ2-7|TRBV11-2|NA|13
ASTFLTGSSYEQY
>TRBJ2-3|TRBV30|many|13
AWTLAGQSTDTQY
>TRBJ2-7|TRBV4-2|few|14
ASSLQGGTAPYEQY
>TRBJ2-7|TRBV18|NA|10
ASSPGSDEQY
>TRBJ1-2|TRBV19|NA|12
ASSKGGRGYGYT
>TRBJ1-4|TRBV19|NA|14
ASTRGRVSPNEKLF
>TRBJ2-5|TRBV2|many|15
ASSAPGQGRSAETQY
>TRBJ2-1|TRBV5-1|many|18
ASSLRSASGSSPSYNEQF
>TRBJ2-3|TRBV3-1|NA|12
ASSQIRNTDTQY
>TRBJ2-1|TRBV20-1|many|14
SARDLVGGPHNEQF
>TRBJ1-1|TRBV7-3|NA|12
ASSAQDGNTEAF
>TRBJ2-3|TRBV7-9|many|15
ASSLAGSGSVPDTQY
>TRBJ2-3|TRBV29-1|many|16
SVTRRGTGAFWADTQY
>TRBJ2-5|TRBV4-2|NA|14
ASSQDAVSLQETQY
>TRBJ1-4|TRBV20-1|NA|12
SAREGSYNEKLF
>TRBJ1-2|TRBV28|many|11
ASSRHLVYGYT
>TRBJ2-5|TRBV5-5|many|12
ASSLRGVQETQY
>TRBJ2-7|TRBV6-2/TRBV6-3|many|13
ASSWTGTGEGEQY
>TRBJ1-4|TRBV7-2|many|12
ASSRSQVGERLF
>TRBJ1-1|TRBV15|many|13
ATSSGGGSDTEAF
>TRBJ2-7|TRBV11-1|many|11
ASSWGQSYEQY
>TRBJ2-1|TRBV20-1|NA|9
SARVLGDLL
>TRBJ2-7|TRBV28|many|12
ASSFGVQGYEQY
>TRBJ1-2|TRBV5-4|few|10
ASSLGVTTNT
>TRBJ2-7|TRBV6-2/TRBV6-3|few|12
ASSPFGGAYEQY
>TRBJ2-5|TRBV20-1|NA|11
SARPLGGETQY
>TRBJ2-3|TRBV4-1|NA|9
ASGGTDTQY
>TRBJ1-1|TRBV27|many|14
ASSPGQGYSDTEAF